This T cell receptor (beta chain) is drawn from a study of cytomegalovirus exposure and HLA in healthy donors. Study findings and constraints: With later analysis, a missense DCLRE1C variant became linked to TCR beta V- and J-gene trimming. Later work associated roughly 17,000 TCR beta sequences with HLA alleles at 0.05 false discovery rate.

With 60 Vbeta and 13 Jbeta primers, the PCR was carried out. Using immunoSEQ multiplex PCR, the repertoire was profiled, and TCRdb retains in-frame clones only, with some absent. This table holds approximately 160,000 clones, about 81% found once. Trimming stripped 5 bases from V and 3 bases from J, with 14 bases between. The CDR3 is 14 residues long. Germline assignment: CDR1 MNHEY and CDR2 SVGAGI. Notes on this clone: Its antigen remains unidentified.

The receptor's source is a woman younger than 35 in good health and CMV-seronegative. The specimen sequenced was PBMCs. The chain has TRBV6-5 and TRBJ2-7; D remains unclear. The CDR3 protein is CASSRSAVIYEQYF. The CDR3 DNA follows: TGTGCCAGCAGTCGGTCGGCGGTTATCTACGAGCAGTACTTC.